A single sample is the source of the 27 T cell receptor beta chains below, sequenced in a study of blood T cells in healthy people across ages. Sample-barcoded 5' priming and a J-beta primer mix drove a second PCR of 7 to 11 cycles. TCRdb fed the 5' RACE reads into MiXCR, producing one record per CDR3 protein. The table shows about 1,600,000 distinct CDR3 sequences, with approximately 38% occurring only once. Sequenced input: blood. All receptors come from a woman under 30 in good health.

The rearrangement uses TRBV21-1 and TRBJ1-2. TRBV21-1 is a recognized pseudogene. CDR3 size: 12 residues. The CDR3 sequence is CASSKTSRGYTF. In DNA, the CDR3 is TGTGCCAGCAGCAAAACGTCGAGAGGCTACACCTTC.

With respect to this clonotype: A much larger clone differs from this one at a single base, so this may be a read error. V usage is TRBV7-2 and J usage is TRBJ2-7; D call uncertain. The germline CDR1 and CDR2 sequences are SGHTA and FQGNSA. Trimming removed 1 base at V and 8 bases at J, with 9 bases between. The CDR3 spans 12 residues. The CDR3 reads CASSLGANKQYF. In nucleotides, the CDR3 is TGTGCCAGCAGCTTAGGAGCAAATAAGCAGTACTTC.

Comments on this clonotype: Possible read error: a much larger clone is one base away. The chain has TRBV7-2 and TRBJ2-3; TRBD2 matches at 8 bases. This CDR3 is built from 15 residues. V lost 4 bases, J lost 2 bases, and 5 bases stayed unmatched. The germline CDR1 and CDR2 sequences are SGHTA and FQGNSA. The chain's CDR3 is CASSSLAGTTDTQYF. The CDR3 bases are TGTGCCAGCAGCTCCCTAGCGGGCACCACAGATACGCAGTATTTT.

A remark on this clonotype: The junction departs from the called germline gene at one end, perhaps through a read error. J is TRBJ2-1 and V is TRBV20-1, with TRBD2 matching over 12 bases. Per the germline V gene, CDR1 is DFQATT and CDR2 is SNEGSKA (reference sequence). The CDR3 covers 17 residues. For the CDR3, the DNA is TGCAGTGCTAGAGTATCTAGCGGGAGGGCCTTTATAGATGAGCAGTTCTTT. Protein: CSARVSSGRAFIDEQFF.

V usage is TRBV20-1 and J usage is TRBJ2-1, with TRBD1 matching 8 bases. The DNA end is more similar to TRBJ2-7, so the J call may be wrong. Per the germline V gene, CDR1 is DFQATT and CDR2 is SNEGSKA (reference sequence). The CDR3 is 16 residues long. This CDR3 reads CSAPYRGQASYNEQYF. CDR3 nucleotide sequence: TGCAGTGCCCCATATAGGGGACAGGCTTCCTACAATGAGCAGTACTTC.

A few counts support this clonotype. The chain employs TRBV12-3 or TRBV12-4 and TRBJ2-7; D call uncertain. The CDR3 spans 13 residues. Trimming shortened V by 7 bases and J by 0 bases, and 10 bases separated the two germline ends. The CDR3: CASKVQSSYEQYF. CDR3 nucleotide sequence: TGTGCCAGCAAGGTCCAGAGCTCCTACGAGCAGTACTTC.

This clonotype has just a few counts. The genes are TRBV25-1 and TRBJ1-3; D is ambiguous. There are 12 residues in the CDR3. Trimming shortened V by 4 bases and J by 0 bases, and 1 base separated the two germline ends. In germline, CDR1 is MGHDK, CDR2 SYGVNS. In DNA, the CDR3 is TGTGCCAGCAGTGTCTCTGGAAACACCATATATTTT. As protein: CASSVSGNTIYF. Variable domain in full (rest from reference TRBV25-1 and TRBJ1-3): EADIYQTPRYLVIGTGKKITLECSQTMGHDKMYWYQQDPGMELHLIHYSYGVNSTEKGDLSSESTVSRIRTEHFPLTLESARPSHTSQYLCASSVSGNTIYFGEGSWLTVV.

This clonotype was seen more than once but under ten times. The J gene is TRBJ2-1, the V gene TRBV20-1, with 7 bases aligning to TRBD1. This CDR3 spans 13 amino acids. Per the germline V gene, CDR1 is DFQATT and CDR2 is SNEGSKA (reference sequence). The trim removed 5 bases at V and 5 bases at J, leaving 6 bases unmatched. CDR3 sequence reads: CSAQRGQHNEQFF. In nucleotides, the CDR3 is TGCAGTGCTCAGAGGGGACAGCACAATGAGCAGTTCTTC.

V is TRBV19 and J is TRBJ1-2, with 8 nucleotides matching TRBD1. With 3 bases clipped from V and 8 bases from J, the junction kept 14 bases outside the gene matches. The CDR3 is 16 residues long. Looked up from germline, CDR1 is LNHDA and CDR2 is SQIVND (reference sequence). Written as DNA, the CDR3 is TGTGCCAGTAGTATTTTAGGGACAGGAATAACCTCCGGCTACACCTTC. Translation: CASSILGTGITSGYTF.

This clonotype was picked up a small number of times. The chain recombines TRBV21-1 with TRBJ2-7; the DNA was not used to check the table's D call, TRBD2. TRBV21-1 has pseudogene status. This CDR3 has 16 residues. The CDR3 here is CASSGRASLISYEQYF. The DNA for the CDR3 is TGTGCCAGCAGCGGCCGGGCCTCTCTTATCTCCTACGAGCAGTACTTC.

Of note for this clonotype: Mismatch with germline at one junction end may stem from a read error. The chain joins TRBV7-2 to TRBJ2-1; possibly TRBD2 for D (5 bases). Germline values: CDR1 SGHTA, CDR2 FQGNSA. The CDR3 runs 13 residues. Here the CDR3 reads CAGSLSSSNEQFF. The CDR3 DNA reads TGTGCCGGCAGCTTGTCTAGCAGCAATGAGCAGTTCTTC.

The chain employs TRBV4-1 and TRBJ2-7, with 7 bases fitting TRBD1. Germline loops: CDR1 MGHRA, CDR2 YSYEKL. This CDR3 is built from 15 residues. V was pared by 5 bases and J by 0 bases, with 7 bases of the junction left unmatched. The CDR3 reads CASSASGTVSYEQYF. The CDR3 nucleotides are TGCGCCAGCAGCGCCTCCGGGACAGTCTCCTACGAGCAGTACTTC.

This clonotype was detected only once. The CDR3 sequence is CASRGGSSGVSYEQYF. The CDR3 DNA follows: TGTGCCAGCAGGGGGGGCTCTAGCGGGGTCTCCTACGAGCAGTACTTC. The chain has TRBV27 and TRBJ2-7, with TRBD2 matching over 9 bases. The CDR3 contains 16 residues. Germline V gene sequence: CDR1 MNHEY, CDR2 SMNVEV (reference sequence). Trimming took 6 bases from V and 0 from J; bases not matched to a gene: 9.

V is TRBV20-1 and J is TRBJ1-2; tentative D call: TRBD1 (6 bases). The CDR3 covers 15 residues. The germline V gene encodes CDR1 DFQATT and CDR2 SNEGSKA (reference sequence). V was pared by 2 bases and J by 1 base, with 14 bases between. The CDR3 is CSARPTEGGNYGYTF. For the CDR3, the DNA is TGCAGTGCTAGACCCACGGAGGGGGGTAACTATGGCTACACCTTC.

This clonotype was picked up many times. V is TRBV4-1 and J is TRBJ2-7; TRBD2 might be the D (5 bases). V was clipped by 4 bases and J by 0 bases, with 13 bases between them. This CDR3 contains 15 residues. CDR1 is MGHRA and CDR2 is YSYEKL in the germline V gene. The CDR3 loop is CASSPGRLFSYEQYF. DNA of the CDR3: TGCGCCAGCAGCCCTGGGAGACTTTTCTCCTACGAGCAGTACTTC.

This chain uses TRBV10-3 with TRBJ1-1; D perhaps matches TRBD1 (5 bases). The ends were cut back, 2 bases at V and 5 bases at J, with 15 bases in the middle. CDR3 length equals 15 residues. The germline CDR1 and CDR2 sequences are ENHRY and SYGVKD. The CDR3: CAISEPLLGGTEAFF. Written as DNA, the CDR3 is TGTGCCATCAGTGAGCCCCTCCTGGGGGGTACTGAAGCTTTCTTT.

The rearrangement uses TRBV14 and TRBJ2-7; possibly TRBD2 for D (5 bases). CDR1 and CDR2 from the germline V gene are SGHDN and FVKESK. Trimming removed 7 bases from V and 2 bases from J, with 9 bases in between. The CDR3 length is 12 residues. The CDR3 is CASTAGTYEQYF. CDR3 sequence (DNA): TGTGCCAGCACCGCCGGGACCTACGAGCAGTACTTC.

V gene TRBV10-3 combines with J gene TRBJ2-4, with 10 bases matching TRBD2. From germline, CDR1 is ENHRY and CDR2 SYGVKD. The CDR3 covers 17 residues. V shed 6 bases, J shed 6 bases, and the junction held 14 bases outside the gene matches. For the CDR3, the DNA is TGTGCCATCAGCGCGGGGCTAGCGGGAGAGGTGGGAAACATTCAGTACTTC. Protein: CAISAGLAGEVGNIQYF.

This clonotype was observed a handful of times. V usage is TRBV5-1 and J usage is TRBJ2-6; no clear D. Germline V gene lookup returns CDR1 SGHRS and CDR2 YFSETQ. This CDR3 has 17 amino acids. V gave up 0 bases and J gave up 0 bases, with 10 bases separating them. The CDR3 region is CASSLAAGLSGANVLTF. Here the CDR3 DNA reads TGCGCCAGCAGCTTGGCGGCAGGCCTCTCTGGGGCCAACGTCCTGACTTTC.

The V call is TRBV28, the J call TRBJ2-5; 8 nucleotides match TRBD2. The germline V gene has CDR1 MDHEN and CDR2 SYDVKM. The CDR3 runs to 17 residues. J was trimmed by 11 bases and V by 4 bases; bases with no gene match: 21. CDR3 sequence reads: CASSSLSVAGGGNEQYF. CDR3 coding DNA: TGTGCCAGCAGTTCCCTGTCCGTGGCGGGGGGCGGTAATGAGCAGTACTTC.

This CDR3 is CASSQPPGTSGNNEQYF. DNA of the CDR3: TGTGCCAGCAGCCAACCTCCCGGGACTAGCGGGAACAATGAGCAGTACTTC. The V gene is TRBV3-1, the J gene TRBJ2-5; 13 positions agree with TRBD2. V lost 2 bases, J lost 11 bases, and 14 bases stayed unmatched. This CDR3 region has 17 residues. Per the germline V gene, CDR1 is LGHDT and CDR2 is YNNKEL (reference sequence).

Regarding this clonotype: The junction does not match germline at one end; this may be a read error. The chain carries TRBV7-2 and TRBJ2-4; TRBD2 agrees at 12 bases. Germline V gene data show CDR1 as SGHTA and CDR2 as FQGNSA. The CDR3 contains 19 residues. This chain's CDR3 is CASNLVVTSGRLAKNIQYF. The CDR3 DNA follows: TGTGCCAGCAACTTAGTCGTAACTAGCGGGAGGCTAGCCAAAAACATTCAGTACTTC.

The DNA for the CDR3 is TGTGCCAGCAGCCAAGATACCTCGGGGACCCAGTACTTC. As protein: CASSQDTSGTQYF. The chain is built from TRBV3-1 and TRBJ2-7, with no clear D. The end of the DNA is better explained by TRBJ2-5, so the J call may be wrong. Per the germline V gene, CDR1 is LGHDT and CDR2 is YNNKEL (reference sequence). The CDR3 spans 13 residues.

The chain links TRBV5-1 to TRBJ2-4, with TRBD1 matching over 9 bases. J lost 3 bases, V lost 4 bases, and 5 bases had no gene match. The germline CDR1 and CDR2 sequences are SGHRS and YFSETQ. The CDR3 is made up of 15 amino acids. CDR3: CASSGGQGGKNIQYF. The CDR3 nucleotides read TGCGCCAGCAGCGGGGGACAGGGCGGCAAAAACATTCAGTACTTC.

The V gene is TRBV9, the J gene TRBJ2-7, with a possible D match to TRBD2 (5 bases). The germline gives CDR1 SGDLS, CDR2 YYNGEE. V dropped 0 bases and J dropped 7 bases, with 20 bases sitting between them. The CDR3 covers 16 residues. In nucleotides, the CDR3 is TGTGCCAGCAGCGTAGCTCGGGGTAGTGGAACGGGAGAGCAGTACTTC. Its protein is CASSVARGSGTGEQYF.

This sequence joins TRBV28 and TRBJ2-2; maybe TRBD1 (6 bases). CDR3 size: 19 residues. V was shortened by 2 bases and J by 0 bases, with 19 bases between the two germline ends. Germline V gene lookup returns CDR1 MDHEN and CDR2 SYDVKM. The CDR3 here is CASSLAVANGQTNTGELFF. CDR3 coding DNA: TGTGCCAGCAGTTTAGCTGTAGCCAATGGACAGACGAACACCGGGGAGCTGTTTTTT.

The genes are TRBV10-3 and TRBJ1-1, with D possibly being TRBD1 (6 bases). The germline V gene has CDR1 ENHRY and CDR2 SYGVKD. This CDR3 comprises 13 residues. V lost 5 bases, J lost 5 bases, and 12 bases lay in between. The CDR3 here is CAISSYRETEAFF. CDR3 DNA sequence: TGTGCCATCAGTTCTTACAGGGAAACTGAAGCTTTCTTT.